This T cell receptor beta chain was documented in a study of CD8 T cells in ankylosing spondylitis. As the method for making TCR beta libraries, quantitative 5'-RACE with molecular barcodes was used. Each CDR3 protein is one row after TCRdb ran MiXCR on the 5' RACE reads. The table has about 340,000 distinct CDR3 sequences, more than 20% seen once. This clonotype was seen ten or more times. Trimming took 1 base from V and 1 from J, leaving 12 bases between them. The CDR3 consists of 16 residues. Germline V lookup: CDR1 MNHNS, CDR2 SASEGT. The sequenced sample consisted of blood, either unsorted or a sorted T cell fraction (not recorded which). The chain uses TRBV6-1 and TRBJ2-3; D may be TRBD1 or TRBD2 (5 bases each). The clonotype comes from a male donor with ankylosing spondylitis or in good health (not recorded which). This chain's CDR3 is CASSEESLGGTDTQYF. The CDR3 DNA is TGTGCCAGCAGTGAAGAAAGTTTGGGGGGCACAGATACGCAGTATTTT.